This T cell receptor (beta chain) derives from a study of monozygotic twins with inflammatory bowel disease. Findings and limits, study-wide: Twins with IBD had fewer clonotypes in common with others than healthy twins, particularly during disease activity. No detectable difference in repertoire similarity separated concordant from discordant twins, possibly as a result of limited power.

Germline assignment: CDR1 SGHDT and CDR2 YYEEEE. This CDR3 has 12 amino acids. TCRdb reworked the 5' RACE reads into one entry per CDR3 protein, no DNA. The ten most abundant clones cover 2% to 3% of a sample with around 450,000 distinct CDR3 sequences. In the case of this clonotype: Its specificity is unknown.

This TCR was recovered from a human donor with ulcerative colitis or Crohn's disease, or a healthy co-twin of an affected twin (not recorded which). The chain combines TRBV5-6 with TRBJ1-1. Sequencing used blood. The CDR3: CASIGASLEAFF.